This TCR beta chain was observed in a study of T cell repertoires in cytomegalovirus infection. For the study at large: Shared public TCR beta signatures pointed to both CMV infection and a matching HLA type.

TCRdb passed the reads through MiXCR, listing each CDR3 protein once. The profile shows some 100,000 distinct CDR3 sequences, around a quarter of them singletons. Germline CDR1 reads MGHRA; CDR2 reads YSYEKL. The CDR3 sequence is 15 residues long. Trimming stripped 4 bases from V and 2 bases from J, with 12 bases between. Material: CD8+ T cells from PBMCs. The gene calls are TRBV4-1 and TRBJ1-5; D is undetermined. The TCR sequence derives from a human donor in good health (CMV status not recorded). Some clones in this sample may be carry-over from other donors' samples. The CDR3 DNA sequence: TGCGCCAGCAGCCGGGGAGCCGACGGCAATCAGCCCCAGCATTTT. Translated: CASSRGADGNQPQHF.